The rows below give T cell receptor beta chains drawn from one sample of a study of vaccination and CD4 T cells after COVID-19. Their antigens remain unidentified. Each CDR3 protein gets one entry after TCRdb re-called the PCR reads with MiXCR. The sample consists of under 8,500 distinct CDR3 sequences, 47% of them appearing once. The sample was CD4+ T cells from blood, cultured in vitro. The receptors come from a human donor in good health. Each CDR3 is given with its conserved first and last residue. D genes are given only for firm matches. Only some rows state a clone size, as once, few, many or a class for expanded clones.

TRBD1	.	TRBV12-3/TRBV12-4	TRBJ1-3	TGTGCCAGCAGCCGAATACAGGGGGAGGTGACCATATATTTT	CASSRIQGEVTIYF
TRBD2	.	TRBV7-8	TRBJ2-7	TGTGCCAGCAGCTTAGAAGCTAGCGGGTTTTACGAGCAGTACTTC	CASSLEASGFYEQYF
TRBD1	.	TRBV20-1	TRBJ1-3	TGCAGTGCTAGAAGGGGACAGGACCCTGGAAACACCATATATTTT	CSARRGQDPGNTIYF
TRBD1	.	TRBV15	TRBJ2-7	TGTGTCACCAGCAGAACCCGGACAGGGGGTACGAGGGAGCAGTACTTC	CVTSRTRTGGTREQYF
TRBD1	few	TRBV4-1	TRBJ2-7	TGCGCCAGCAGCCGCGGACAGGGGACCTACGAGCAGTACTTC	CASSRGQGTYEQYF
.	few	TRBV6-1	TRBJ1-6	TGTGCCAGCAGTGAACGAGTGGATTCACCCCTCCACTTT	CASSERVDSPLHF
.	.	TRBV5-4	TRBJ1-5	TGTGCCAGCAGCCCCGGGCGGGGAGGAGATCAGCCCCAGCATTTT	CASSPGRGGDQPQHF
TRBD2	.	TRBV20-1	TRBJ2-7	TGCAGTGCTAGAATTAGCGGGCTCTCCTACGAGCAGTACTTC	CSARISGLSYEQYF
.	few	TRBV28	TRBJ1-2	TGTGCCAGCAGTAGGGGACTGGAGAGGGGCTACACCTTC	CASSRGLERGYTF
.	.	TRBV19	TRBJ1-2	TGTGCCAGTAGTATAGAGAGTCGACAGAGGCCTTATGGCTACACCTTC	CASSIESRQRPYGYTF
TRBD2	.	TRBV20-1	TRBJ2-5	TGCAGTGCTCGATGGGGGGGTAAGGAGACCCAGTACTTC	CSARWGGKETQYF
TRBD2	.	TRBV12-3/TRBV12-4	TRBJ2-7	TGTGCCAGCAGTTTTGTCCTAGCGGGCTACGAGCAGTACTTC	CASSFVLAGYEQYF
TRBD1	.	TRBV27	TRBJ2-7	TGTGCCAGCGGACCCTCGGGACAGGGGGCCGAGCAGTACTTC	CASGPSGQGAEQYF
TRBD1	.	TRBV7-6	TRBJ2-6	TGTGCCAGCAGCGCTGACAGGGGGGCGAATGGGGCCAACGTCCTGACTTTC	CASSADRGANGANVLTF
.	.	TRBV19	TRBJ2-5	TGTGCCAGTAGTACGGGGCAGGCCCCAGAGACCCAGTACTTC	CASSTGQAPETQYF
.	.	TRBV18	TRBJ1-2	TGTGCCAGCTCAACCGACAGTTATGGCTACACCTTC	CASSTDSYGYTF
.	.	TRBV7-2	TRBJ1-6	TGTGCCAGCAGCCAAAGATGGGGGACCGGTAATTCACCCCTCCACTTT	CASSQRWGTGNSPLHF
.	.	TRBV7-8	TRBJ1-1	TGTGCCAGCACCTTAGACAGGAACACTGAAGCTTTCTTT	CASTLDRNTEAFF
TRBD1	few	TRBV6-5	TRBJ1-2	TGTGCCAGCAGTTATGTCGACAGGGGGCATGGCTACACCTTC	CASSYVDRGHGYTF
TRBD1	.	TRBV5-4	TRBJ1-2	TGTGCCAGCAGCTTGGGGGGACAGGGTCGTAGAGGCTACACCTTC	CASSLGGQGRRGYTF
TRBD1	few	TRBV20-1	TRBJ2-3	TGCAGTGCTAGAGCTCATGGACAGGGGGCAACAGATACGCAGTATTTT	CSARAHGQGATDTQYF
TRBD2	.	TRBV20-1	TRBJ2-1	TGCAGTGCTAGAGGGACCGGGGGGACTAGCGATGCCTACAATGAGCAGTTCTTC	CSARGTGGTSDAYNEQFF
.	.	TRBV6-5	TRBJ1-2	TGTGCCAGCAGTTACTCTGGGGCCCACTATGGCTACACCTTC	CASSYSGAHYGYTF
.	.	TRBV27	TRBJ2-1	TGTGCCAGCAGGGTTCTAGTCAGTAATGAGCAGTTCTTC	CASRVLVSNEQFF
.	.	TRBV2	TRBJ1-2	TGTGCCAGCACTTCCCCTTTAGGAGGCTACACCTTC	CASTSPLGGYTF
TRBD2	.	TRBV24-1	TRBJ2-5	TGTGCCAGCAGTTTACAGGGACTAGCGGCCGAGACCCAGTACTTC	CASSLQGLAAETQYF
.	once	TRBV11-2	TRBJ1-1	TGTGCCAGCAGCCCTGGGGCTGGGATGGGGGCTTTCTTT	CASSPGAGMGAFF
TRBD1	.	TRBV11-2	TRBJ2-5	TGTGCCAGCAGCTTAGTTCTGGACAGGCTTCGGATGGAGACCCAGTACTTC	CASSLVLDRLRMETQYF
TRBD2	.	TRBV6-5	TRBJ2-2	TGTGCCAGCAGTTACCCGGCGGGGGGCATAACCGGGGAGCTGTTTTTT	CASSYPAGGITGELFF
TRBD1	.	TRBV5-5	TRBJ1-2	TGTGCCAGCAGCGAGACAGGGCCCCCTAACTATGGCTACACCTTC	CASSETGPPNYGYTF
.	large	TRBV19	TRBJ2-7	TGTGCCAGTAGTATAATAGCGCACGGCTCCTACGAGCAGTACTTC	CASSIIAHGSYEQYF
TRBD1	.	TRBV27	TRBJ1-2	TGTGCCAGCAGGGTAGGGGGCGCAGACTATGGCTACACCTTC	CASRVGGADYGYTF
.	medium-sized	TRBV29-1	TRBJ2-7	TGCAGCGTTACAAGAAGGGGGACAAGGGAGCAGTACTTC	CSVTRRGTREQYF
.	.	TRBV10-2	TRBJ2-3	TGCGCCAGCAGCGAGATAACAGGAGTACTCAGCACAGATACGCAGTATTTT	CASSEITGVLSTDTQYF
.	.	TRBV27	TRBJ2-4	TGTGCCAGCAGTTCCGACAGATTGGGCATTCAGTGCTTC	CASSSDRLGIQCF
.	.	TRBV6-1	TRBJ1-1	TGTGCCAGCAGTGAAGCGGACGTGTGGGACACTGAAGCTTTCTTT	CASSEADVWDTEAFF
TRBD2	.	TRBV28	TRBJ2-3	TGTGCCAGCAGTTCGAACCACCTCGTGCGGGGGAAAGATACGCAGTATTTT	CASSSNHLVRGKDTQYF
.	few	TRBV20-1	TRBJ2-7	TGCAGTGCTTGGGGCCAGTCCCACGAGCAGTACTTC	CSAWGQSHEQYF
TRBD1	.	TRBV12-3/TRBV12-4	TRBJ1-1	TGTGCCAGCAGCTCCCGTGGGACAGCCCTAACCCACACTGAAGCTTTCTTT	CASSSRGTALTHTEAFF
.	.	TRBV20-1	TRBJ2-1	TGCAGTGCCCATCCGGGAGCCGCTCAGAATGAGCAGTTCTTC	CSAHPGAAQNEQFF
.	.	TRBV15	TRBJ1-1	TGTGCCACCAGCAGAGTCAGAACAGGGAATACTGAAGCTTTCTTT	CATSRVRTGNTEAFF
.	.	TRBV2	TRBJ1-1	TGTGCCAGCAGCGCGGAAGCGAACACTGAAGCTTTCTTT	CASSAEANTEAFF
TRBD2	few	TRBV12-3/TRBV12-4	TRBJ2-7	TGTGCCAGCAGTACCCAGAAACTAGCGGTCAGGAGCTCCTACGAGCAGTACTTC	CASSTQKLAVRSSYEQYF
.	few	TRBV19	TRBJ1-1	TGTGCCACCGCAGGTGGAAGTGAAGCTTTCTTT	CATAGGSEAFF
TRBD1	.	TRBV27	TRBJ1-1	TGTGCCAGCAGTGGTGACAGGGGGCGGGTGAACACTGAAGCTTTCTTT	CASSGDRGRVNTEAFF
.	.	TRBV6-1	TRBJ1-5	TGTGCCAGCAGGAGGGAGTCTAATCAGCCCCAGCATTTT	CASRRESNQPQHF
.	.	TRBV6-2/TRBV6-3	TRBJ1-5	TGTGCCAGCAGTTACTTAAACCAGCCCCAGCATTTT	CASSYLNQPQHF
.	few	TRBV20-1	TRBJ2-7	TGCAGTGCTAGAGCCCCCGGGAGATTATCCTACGAGCAGTACTTC	CSARAPGRLSYEQYF
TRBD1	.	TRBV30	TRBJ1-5	TGTGCCTGGAGGGGGACAGGGGAAGGACAGCCCCAGCATTTT	CAWRGTGEGQPQHF